Here is one T cell receptor beta chain with its context. Under the authors' procedure: Reference gene primer amplification gave estimated nucleated cell counts. The assay was immunoSEQ multiplex PCR, and TCRdb's table has in-frame clones only and misses some. V, J and clone size are taken as reported in that table, and D and trimming were inferred from the DNA itself. The profile shows approximately 170,000 clones, just under 90% of them singletons. The record originates from a study of blood T cell repertoires in COVID-19. Study-level background: Material from acute and convalescent COVID-19 was sourced from the United States, Italy and Spain. The analysed material was cDNA or gDNA that came from T cells, B-cell-depleted T cells, or PBMCs.

The CDR3 has 15 residues. The V gene's germline CDR1 is LNHDA and CDR2 SQIVND (reference sequence). V dropped 3 bases and J dropped 1 base, with 12 bases sitting between them. The sequencing sample was made of peripheral blood. The chain carries TRBV19 and TRBJ1-1; D gene ambiguous. The TCR comes from a man younger than 35 with active or convalescent COVID-19. CDR3 sequence: CASSIVQATNTEAFF. CDR3 DNA sequence: TGTGCCAGTAGTATCGTCCAAGCGACGAACACTGAAGCTTTCTTT.